This T cell receptor (beta chain) was obtained from a study of T-cell reconstitution after alpha-beta-depleted transplantation in children. Study conclusions and caveats: Most T-cell counts and diversity one year after the transplant came from T cells that were newly produced. Expanded graft clones, several hundred of them, were reportedly the source of alpha-beta T cells about two months after transplant. Surviving recipient T cells and thymic progenitors accounted for the high day-60 TCRbeta diversity observed in some patients.

Researchers prepared the TCRbeta library using unique molecular identifiers, the study reports. TCRdb passed the PCR reads through MiXCR, listing each CDR3 protein once. The repertoire holds some 460,000 distinct CDR3 sequences, with roughly 17% as singletons. This clonotype was counted a few times. Its antigen is unknown. This CDR3 region has 13 residues. Germline-derived CDR1 and CDR2 are SQVTM and ANQGSEA. The V end was cut by 6 bases, the J end by 10 bases, with 19 bases between. This receptor was obtained from a boy in the first two years of life who had a stem cell transplant for Wiskott-Aldrich syndrome, so the T cells may come from the graft donor. This chain links TRBV29-1 with TRBJ2-1; the D call may be TRBD1 or TRBD2 (5 bases each). The sample was PBMCs, mostly from graft donor cells, taken 360 days after TCRalphabeta/CD19-depleted stem cell transplant. DNA for the CDR3: TGCAGCGTCCGCGGGTCAGGGCCTAGGGAGCAGTTCTTC. It codes for CSVRGSGPREQFF.